Below, 17 T cell receptor beta chains from the same sample are listed, as sequenced in a study of blood T cell repertoires in COVID-19. Clones were sequenced by immunoSEQ multiplex PCR, and TCRdb holds only the in-frame ones, with some missing. The sample holds 120,000 to 150,000 clones, approximately 90% seen once. Source material: PBMCs or T cells enriched from blood (not recorded which). These receptors all stem from a woman under 40 with acute COVID-19.

The genes are TRBV15 and TRBJ2-5; 7 bases are shared with TRBD2. Germline CDR1 is LNHNV and CDR2 is YYDKDF (reference sequence). V shed 1 base and J 2 bases; nucleotides not matched to a gene: 4. This CDR3 contains 15 residues. Written as DNA, the CDR3 is TGTGCCACCAGCAGAGGGCTAGCGGAACAAGAGACCCAGTACTTC. This sequence encodes CATSRGLAEQETQYF.

This rearrangement joins TRBV27 to TRBJ2-7; 12 bases match TRBD2. Germline-derived CDR1 and CDR2 are MNHEY and SMNVEV (reference sequence). The CDR3 has 17 residues. V lost 5 bases and J lost 2; bases outside the gene matches: 10. In nucleotides, the CDR3 is TGTGCCAGCAGTCCACTAACTAGCGGGAGGAGGGCCTACGAGCAGTACTTC. It encodes CASSPLTSGRRAYEQYF.

This chain links TRBV21-1 with TRBJ2-2; TRBD1 was called by the table and not checked on the DNA. TRBV21-1 is classified as a pseudogene. This CDR3 has 15 residues. CDR3 DNA: TGTGCCAGCAGCAAAGAGGACAGGGGTGCCGGGGAGCTGTTTTTT. Protein product: CASSKEDRGAGELFF.

This chain links TRBV19 with TRBJ1-2, with TRBD1 matching over 10 bases. This CDR3 spans 16 amino acids. Germline CDR1 reads LNHDA; CDR2 reads SQIVND (reference sequence). V lost 4 bases and J lost 8; bases outside the gene matches: 13. CDR3 sequence: CASSTGQGVRGSGYTF. In DNA form, the CDR3 reads TGTGCCAGTAGTACCGGACAGGGGGTAAGAGGTTCGGGCTACACCTTC.

This clone has only one observation. The chain employs TRBV13 and TRBJ1-1; D not resolved. The CDR3 is made up of 15 amino acids. In germline, CDR1 is PRHDT, CDR2 FYEKMQ (reference sequence). V lost 2 bases to trimming and J lost 3 bases, with 13 bases between them. The CDR3 sequence: CASSLFGGADTEAFF. DNA of the CDR3: TGTGCCAGCAGCTTATTCGGAGGCGCCGACACTGAAGCTTTCTTT.

In its sample, this clone was seen once. V usage is TRBV28 and J usage is TRBJ2-7, with 8 bases lining up with TRBD1. Looked up from germline, CDR1 is MDHEN and CDR2 is SYDVKM. V lost 2 bases and J lost 5; bases outside the gene matches: 5. The CDR3 sequence is 14 residues long. The CDR3 nucleotides are TGTGCCAGCAGTTTAGCAGGGGGCGGGGACGAGCAGTACTTC. Amino acids: CASSLAGGGDEQYF.

This chain connects TRBV30 to TRBJ2-4; D not certain. The germline gives CDR1 GTSNPN, CDR2 SVGIG (reference sequence). V dropped 5 bases and J dropped 6 bases, with 14 bases sitting between them. CDR3 size: 13 residues. The CDR3 DNA reads TGTGCCTGGTCGATTTCTGGCCGAAACATTCAGTACTTC. It codes for CAWSISGRNIQYF.

The J gene is TRBJ1-1, the V gene TRBV18; tentative D call: TRBD1 (5 bases). The length of the CDR3 is 15 residues. Germline CDR1 reads KGHSH; CDR2 reads LQKENI. Trimming removed 3 bases at V and 0 bases at J, with 11 bases between. CDR3: CASSPVGGMNTEAFF. The CDR3 DNA reads as TGTGCCAGCTCACCTGTGGGGGGAATGAACACTGAAGCTTTCTTT. The full variable domain, completed using reference TRBV18 and TRBJ1-1, is NAGVMQNPRHLVRRRGQEARLRCSPMKGHSHVYWYRQLPEEGLKFMVYLQKENIIDESGMPKERFSAEFPKEGPSILRIQQVVRGDSAAYFCASSPVGGMNTEAFFGQGTRLTVV.

This rearrangement joins TRBV5-6 to TRBJ2-1; 8 bases align to TRBD2. The CDR3 runs 16 residues. In germline, CDR1 is SGHDT, CDR2 YYEEEE. With 4 bases clipped from V and 9 bases from J, the junction kept 15 bases outside the gene matches. The CDR3 is CASSDWTSPLVAEQFF. CDR3 nucleotide sequence: TGTGCCAGCAGCGATTGGACTAGCCCCCTCGTGGCTGAGCAGTTCTTC.

In nucleotides, the CDR3 is TGTGCCAGCTCACCACCGGGGCAGCCAGGGACCCAGTACTTC. It codes for CASSPPGQPGTQYF. The chain links TRBV18 to TRBJ2-5, with D perhaps TRBD1 (5 bases). There are 14 residues in the CDR3. V dropped 0 bases and J dropped 7 bases, with 12 bases sitting between them. The germline CDR1 and CDR2 sequences are KGHSH and LQKENI.

The J gene is TRBJ2-3, the V gene TRBV29-1; D ambiguous. V was cut by 3 bases and J by 3 bases, with 7 bases left in between. The CDR3 has 12 amino acids. Germline V gives CDR1 SQVTM, CDR2 ANQGSEA. CDR3 protein: CSVDPGTDTQYF. CDR3 bases: TGCAGCGTTGATCCCGGTACAGATACGCAGTATTTT.

The chain employs TRBV5-5 and TRBJ2-3; 14 bases match TRBD2. The V gene's germline CDR1 is SGHKS and CDR2 YYEKEE (reference sequence). The CDR3 has 19 residues. The junction had 11 bases not matched to a gene; V was cut back by 4 bases and J by 1 base. The CDR3 sequence: CASSQTGTSGSGGTDTQYF. The CDR3, as DNA: TGTGCCAGCAGCCAAACCGGGACTAGCGGGAGCGGTGGCACAGATACGCAGTATTTT.

The chain employs TRBV2 and TRBJ2-1; 11 bases align to TRBD2. The J segment lost 6 bases and the V segment lost 8 bases, leaving 12 bases of the junction unmatched. The CDR3 totals 16 residues. Germline V gives CDR1 SNHLY, CDR2 FYNNEI. CDR3 sequence reads: CASLVAGGPSPNEQFF. CDR3 bases: TGTGCCAGCTTGGTAGCGGGAGGGCCCAGCCCCAATGAGCAGTTCTTC.

This clone was picked up a small number of times. The chain has TRBV5-6 and TRBJ2-7, with 9 bases identical to TRBD2. V dropped 0 bases and J dropped 6; count of bases not matched to a gene: 4. CDR1 SGHDT and CDR2 YYEEEE come from the germline V gene. This CDR3 has 14 residues. As DNA, the CDR3 is TGTGCCAGCAGCTTGGCTAGCGGGAAGGGCGAGCAGTACTTC. As protein: CASSLASGKGEQYF.

This clone was seen once. The chain has TRBV19 and TRBJ1-2; 8 nucleotides line up with TRBD1. Per the germline V gene, CDR1 is LNHDA and CDR2 is SQIVND (reference sequence). V was pared by 7 bases and J by 4 bases, with 5 bases of the junction left unmatched. The CDR3 length is 13 residues. The CDR3 spells CASTGQVPYGYTF. The CDR3 DNA is TGTGCCAGTACGGGACAGGTGCCCTATGGCTACACCTTC.

This chain connects TRBV29-1 to TRBJ1-4, with TRBD1 matching over 8 bases. This CDR3 is built from 16 residues. Germline trimming cut 4 bases from V and 6 bases from J; bases unmatched to any gene: 13. Per the germline V gene, CDR1 is SQVTM and CDR2 is ANQGSEA. The CDR3 region has the DNA TGCAGCGTTGTCTTCAGGGGGCGCGGCATTGATGAAAAACTGTTTTTT. As protein: CSVVFRGRGIDEKLFF.

The chain recombines TRBV28 with TRBJ1-2, with TRBD1 matching 8 bases. Germline V gene sequence: CDR1 MDHEN, CDR2 SYDVKM. J gave up 8 bases and V 3 bases, and 8 bases lay outside the gene matches. This CDR3 has 14 residues. The CDR3 is CASSFYRGSVGYTF. The CDR3 DNA follows: TGTGCCAGCAGTTTCTACAGGGGGTCAGTGGGCTACACCTTC.